This TCR beta chain is drawn from a study of shared clonotypes between healthy human individuals. Study-level findings and limits: Some naive CD4 clonotypes, approximately 4.5%, turned up in common across a handful of donors.

The study drew its donors from healthy HIV-negative adults without recent acute infections or vaccinations. V dropped 5 bases and J dropped 6; count of bases not matched to a gene: 11. CDR3 length: 15 amino acids. Germline-derived CDR1 and CDR2 are SGHAT and FQDESV (reference sequence). Clones were read by immunoSEQ multiplex PCR, and TCRdb kept only the in-frame ones, dropping some. This sample has nearly 1 million clones, with 76% found just once. For this clone: Its antigen is unidentified.

Sequences were obtained from memory CD4+ T cells sorted from blood. As for subset: CD45RA-negative fraction. The V and J genes are TRBV11-1 and TRBJ2-7; 9 bases are a match to TRBD1. The TCR was taken from a man in his late teens or twenties in good health. DNA for the CDR3: TGTGCCAGCAGCGTGGGGACAGGGCTTGTGGGCGAGCAGTACTTC. It is translated as CASSVGTGLVGEQYF.